This T cell receptor (beta chain) was sequenced for a study of cytomegalovirus exposure and HLA in healthy donors. Notes on the study in general: In a later analysis, the majority of CMV-associated beta chains seemingly showed HLA restriction. Within the data, a cluster of highly shared sequence variants was likely a sequencing artifact.

In regard to this clone: Its antigen remains unknown.

Primers included in the PCR were 60 Vbeta and 13 Jbeta primers. The data were produced by immunoSEQ multiplex PCR, yet TCRdb's version contains in-frame clones alone and is incomplete. The sample has more than 100,000 clones; 70% to 80% are singletons. This CDR3 has 14 amino acids. In germline, CDR1 is MNHEY, CDR2 SVGAGI. Trimming pared 4 bases from V and 2 bases from J, leaving 11 bases between. The clonotype comes from a woman in her thirties or forties in good health and CMV-seropositive. Specimen: PBMCs. The chain is built from TRBV6-5 and TRBJ2-5; TRBD2 might be the D (5 bases). The chain's CDR3 is CASSSRSGQETQYF. CDR3 bases: TGTGCCAGCAGTTCTCGAAGCGGACAAGAGACCCAGTACTTC.